The T cell receptor (beta chain) described here comes from a study of T cell clonality in common variable immunodeficiency. Overall study findings and caveats: CVID subjects showed higher TCRbeta clonality than healthy controls.

This clone showed up many times. What it recognizes is unknown. The data were produced by immunoSEQ multiplex PCR, yet TCRdb's version contains in-frame clones alone and is incomplete. Found here are 35,000 to 50,000 clones, no singletons; the ten largest cover about 0.68%. Material for sequencing was peripheral blood mononuclear cells. This receptor was obtained from a person between 18 and 70 years old in good health.

The CDR3 loop reads CSGSGLAEGSTDTQYF. The sequenced part of the CDR3 DNA is TGCAGCGGCTCGGGACTAGCGGAGGGGAGCACAGATACG. The V and J genes are TRBV29-1 and TRBJ2-3, with 11 bases fitting TRBD2. Read coverage stops 3 residues before the CDR3 terminus; the germline J gene supplies the remainder. The CDR3 consists of 16 residues. In germline, CDR1 is SQVTM, CDR2 ANQGSEA. The junction had 9 bases not matched to a gene; V was cut back by 7 bases and J by 0 bases.